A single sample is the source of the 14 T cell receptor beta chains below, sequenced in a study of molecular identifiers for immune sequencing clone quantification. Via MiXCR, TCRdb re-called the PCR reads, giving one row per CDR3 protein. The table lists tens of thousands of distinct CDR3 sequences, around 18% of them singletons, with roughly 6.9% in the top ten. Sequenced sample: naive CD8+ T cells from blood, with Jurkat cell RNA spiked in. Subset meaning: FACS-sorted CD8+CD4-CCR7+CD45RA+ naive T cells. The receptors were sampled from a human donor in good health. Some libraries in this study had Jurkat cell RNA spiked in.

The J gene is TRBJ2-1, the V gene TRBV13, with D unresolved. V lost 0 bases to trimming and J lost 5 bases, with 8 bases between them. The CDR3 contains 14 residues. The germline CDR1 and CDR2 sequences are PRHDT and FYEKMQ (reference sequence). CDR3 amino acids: CASSLGLGNNEQFF. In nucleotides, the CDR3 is TGTGCCAGCAGCTTAGGCCTAGGGAACAATGAGCAGTTCTTC.

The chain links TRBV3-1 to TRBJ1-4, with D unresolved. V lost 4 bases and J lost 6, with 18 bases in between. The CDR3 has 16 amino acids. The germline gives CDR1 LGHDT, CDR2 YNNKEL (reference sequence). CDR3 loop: CASSLATEIRDEKLFF. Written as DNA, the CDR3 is TGTGCCAGCAGCCTAGCGACTGAAATACGGGATGAAAAACTGTTTTTT. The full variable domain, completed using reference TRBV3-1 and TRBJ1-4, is DTAVSQTPKYLVTQMGNDKSIKCEQNLGHDTMYWYKQDSKKFLKIMFSYNNKELIINETVPNRFSPKSPDKAHLNLHINSLELGDSAVYFCASSLATEIRDEKLFFGSGTQLSVL.

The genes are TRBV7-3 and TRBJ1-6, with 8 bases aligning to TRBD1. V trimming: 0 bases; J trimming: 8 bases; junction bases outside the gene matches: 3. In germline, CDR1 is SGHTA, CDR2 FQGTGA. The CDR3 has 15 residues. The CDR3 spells CASSLTTGVDSPLHF. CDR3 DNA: TGTGCCAGCAGCTTAACGACAGGGGTTGATTCACCCCTCCACTTT. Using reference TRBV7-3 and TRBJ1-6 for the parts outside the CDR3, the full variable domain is GAGVSQTPSNKVTEKGKYVELRCDPISGHTALYWYRQSLGQGPEFLIYFQGTGAADDSGLPNDRFFAVRPEGSVSTLKIQRTERGDSAVYLCASSLTTGVDSPLHFGNGTRLTVT.

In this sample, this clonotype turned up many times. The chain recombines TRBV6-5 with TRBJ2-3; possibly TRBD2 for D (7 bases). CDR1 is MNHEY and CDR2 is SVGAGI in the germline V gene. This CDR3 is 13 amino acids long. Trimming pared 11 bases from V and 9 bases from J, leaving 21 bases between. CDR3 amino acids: CAAGSGGQETQYF. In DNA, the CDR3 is TGTGCCGCCGGATCCGGGGGGCAGGAAACGCAGTATTTT.

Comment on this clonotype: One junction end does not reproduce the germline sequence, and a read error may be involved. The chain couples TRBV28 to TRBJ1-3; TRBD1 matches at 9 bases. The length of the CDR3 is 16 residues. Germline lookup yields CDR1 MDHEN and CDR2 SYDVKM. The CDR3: CASGSGQGNSGNTIYF. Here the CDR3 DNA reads TGTGCCAGCGGTTCGGGACAGGGTAACTCTGGGAACACCATATATTTT.

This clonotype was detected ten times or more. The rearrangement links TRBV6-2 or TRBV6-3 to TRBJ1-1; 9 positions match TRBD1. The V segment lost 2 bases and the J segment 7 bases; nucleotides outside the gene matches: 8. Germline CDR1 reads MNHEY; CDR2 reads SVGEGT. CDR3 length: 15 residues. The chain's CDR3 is CASSYAGTGQIEAFF. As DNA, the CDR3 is TGTGCCAGCAGTTACGCCGGGACAGGGCAAATTGAAGCTTTCTTT.

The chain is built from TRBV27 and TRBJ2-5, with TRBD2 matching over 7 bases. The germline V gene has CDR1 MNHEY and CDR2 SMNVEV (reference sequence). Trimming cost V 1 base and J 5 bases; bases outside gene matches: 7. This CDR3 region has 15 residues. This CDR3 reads CASSLYGGEGETQYF. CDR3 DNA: TGTGCCAGCAGTTTATATGGGGGGGAGGGGGAGACCCAGTACTTC.

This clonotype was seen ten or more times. The CDR3 sequence is CSVEDNYGTSGRASQETQYF. The DNA of the CDR3 is TGCAGCGTTGAAGATAACTACGGGACTAGCGGGAGGGCCTCACAAGAGACCCAGTACTTC. The chain recombines TRBV29-1 with TRBJ2-5, with 16 bases that match TRBD2. The junction had 12 bases not matched to a gene; V was cut back by 0 bases and J by 2 bases. Germline assignment: CDR1 SQVTM and CDR2 ANQGSEA. This CDR3 spans 20 amino acids. Based on the CDR3 plus reference TRBV29-1 and TRBJ2-5, the full variable domain is SAVISQKPSRDICQRGTSLTIQCQVDSQVTMMFWYRQQPGQSLTLIATANQGSEATYESGFVIDKFPISRPNLTFSTLTVSNMSPEDSSIYLCSVEDNYGTSGRASQETQYFGPGTRLLVL.

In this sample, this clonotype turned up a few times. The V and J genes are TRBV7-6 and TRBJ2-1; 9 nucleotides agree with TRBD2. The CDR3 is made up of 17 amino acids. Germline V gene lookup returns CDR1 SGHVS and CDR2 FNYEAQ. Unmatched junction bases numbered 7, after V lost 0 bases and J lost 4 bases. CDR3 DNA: TGTGCCAGCAGCTTAGCGTATACGACTAGCGGTTACAATGAGCAGTTCTTC. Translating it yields CASSLAYTTSGYNEQFF.

CDR3 residues: CASSQAGVGELFF. CDR3 in DNA: TGTGCCAGCAGCCAAGCCGGGGTCGGGGAGCTGTTTTTT. This chain links TRBV3-1 with TRBJ2-2; maybe TRBD2 (5 bases). Germline V gene lookup returns CDR1 LGHDT and CDR2 YNNKEL (reference sequence). This CDR3 is 13 amino acids long. V lost 1 base to trimming and J lost 7 bases, with 7 bases between them.

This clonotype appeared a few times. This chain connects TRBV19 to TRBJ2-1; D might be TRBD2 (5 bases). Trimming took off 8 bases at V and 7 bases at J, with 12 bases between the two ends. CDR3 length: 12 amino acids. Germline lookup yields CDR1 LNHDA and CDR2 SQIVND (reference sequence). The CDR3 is CASREGGNEQFF. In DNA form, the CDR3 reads TGTGCCAGTCGAGAGGGCGGGAATGAGCAGTTCTTC.

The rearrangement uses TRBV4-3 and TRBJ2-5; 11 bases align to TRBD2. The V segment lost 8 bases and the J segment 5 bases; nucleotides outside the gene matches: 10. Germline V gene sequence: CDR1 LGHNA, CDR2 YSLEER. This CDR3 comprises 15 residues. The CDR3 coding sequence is TGCGCCAGCGGGGAGACTAGCGGGACCGGTGAGACCCAGTACTTC. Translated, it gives CASGETSGTGETQYF.

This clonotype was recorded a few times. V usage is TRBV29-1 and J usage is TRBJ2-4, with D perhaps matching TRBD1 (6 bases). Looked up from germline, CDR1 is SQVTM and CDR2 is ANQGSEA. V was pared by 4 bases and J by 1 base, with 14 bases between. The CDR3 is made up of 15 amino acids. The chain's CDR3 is CSVAPTGLAKNIQYF. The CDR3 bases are TGCAGCGTTGCCCCGACAGGCTTGGCCAAAAACATTCAGTACTTC. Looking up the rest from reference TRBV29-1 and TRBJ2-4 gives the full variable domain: SAVISQKPSRDICQRGTSLTIQCQVDSQVTMMFWYRQQPGQSLTLIATANQGSEATYESGFVIDKFPISRPNLTFSTLTVSNMSPEDSSIYLCSVAPTGLAKNIQYFGAGTRLSVL.

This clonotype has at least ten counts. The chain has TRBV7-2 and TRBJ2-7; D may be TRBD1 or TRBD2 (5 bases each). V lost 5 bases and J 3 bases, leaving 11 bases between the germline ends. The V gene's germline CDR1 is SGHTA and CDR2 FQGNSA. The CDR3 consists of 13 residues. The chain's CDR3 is CASSPGTYYEQYF. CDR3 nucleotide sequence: TGTGCCAGCAGCCCTGGGACGTACTACGAGCAGTACTTC. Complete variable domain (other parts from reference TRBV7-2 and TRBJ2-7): GAGVSQSPSNKVTEKGKDVELRCDPISGHTALYWYRQSLGQGLEFLIYFQGNSAPDKSGLPSDRFSAERTGGSVSTLTIQRTQQEDSAVYLCASSPGTYYEQYFGPGTRLTVT.